This T cell receptor beta chain was sequenced in a study of regulatory T cells in long-lasting Graves disease. There are 12 residues in the CDR3. V was clipped by 0 bases and J by 7 bases, with 4 bases between them. Germline V gene lookup returns CDR1 LNHDA and CDR2 SQIVND (reference sequence). Time point meaning: newly diagnosed GD, antithyroid drugs for less than 3 months. RNA extracted from PBMCs served as the sequencing template. Library construction for TCR beta used iRepertoire HTBI primers and Arm-PCR of CDR3 regions. MiXCR, applied by TCRdb to the multiplex PCR reads, yields one record per CDR3 protein. The table has 410,000 or so distinct CDR3 sequences, 14% to 15% seen once. This clonotype was seen more than once but under ten times. In addition, the sample was reused for a study of T cells in Graves' hyperthyroidism and ophthalmopathy.

The specimen comprised peripheral blood mononuclear cells (PBMCs), sampled at new diagnosis, from a patient treated with antithyroid drugs. The sequence derives from a woman aged 25 to 39 with Graves disease. J is TRBJ1-5 and V is TRBV19; D gene ambiguous. CDR3 amino acids: CASSIDVQPQHF. As DNA, the CDR3 is TGTGCCAGTAGTATAGATGTCCAGCCCCAGCATTTT.